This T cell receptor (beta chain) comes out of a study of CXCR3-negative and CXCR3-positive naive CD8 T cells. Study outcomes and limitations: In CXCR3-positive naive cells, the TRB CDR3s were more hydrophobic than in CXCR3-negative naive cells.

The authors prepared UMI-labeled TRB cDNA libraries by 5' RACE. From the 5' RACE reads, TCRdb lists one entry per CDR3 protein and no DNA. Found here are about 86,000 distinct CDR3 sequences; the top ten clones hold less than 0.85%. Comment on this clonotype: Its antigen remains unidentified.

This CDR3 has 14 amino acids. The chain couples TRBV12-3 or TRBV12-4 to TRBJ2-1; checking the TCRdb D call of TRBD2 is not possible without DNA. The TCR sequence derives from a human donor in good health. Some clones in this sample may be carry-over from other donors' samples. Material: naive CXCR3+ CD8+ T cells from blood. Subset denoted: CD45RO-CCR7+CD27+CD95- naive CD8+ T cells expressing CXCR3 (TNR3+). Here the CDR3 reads CASSFRQGFDEQFF.